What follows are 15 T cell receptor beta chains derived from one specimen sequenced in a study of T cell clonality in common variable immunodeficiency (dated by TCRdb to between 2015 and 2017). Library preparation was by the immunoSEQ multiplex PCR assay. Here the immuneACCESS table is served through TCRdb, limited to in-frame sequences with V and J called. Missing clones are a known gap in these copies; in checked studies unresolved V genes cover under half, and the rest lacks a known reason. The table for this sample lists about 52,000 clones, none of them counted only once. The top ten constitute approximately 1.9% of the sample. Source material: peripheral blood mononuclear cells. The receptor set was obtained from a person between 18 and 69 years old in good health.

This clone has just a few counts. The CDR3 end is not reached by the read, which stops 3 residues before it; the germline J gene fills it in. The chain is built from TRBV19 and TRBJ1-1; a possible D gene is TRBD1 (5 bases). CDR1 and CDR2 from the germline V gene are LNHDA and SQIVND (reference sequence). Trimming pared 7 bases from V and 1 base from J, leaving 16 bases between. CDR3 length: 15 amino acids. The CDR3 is CASNGATRGNTEAFF. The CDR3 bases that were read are TGTGCCAGTAATGGGGCGACAAGGGGGAACACTGAA.

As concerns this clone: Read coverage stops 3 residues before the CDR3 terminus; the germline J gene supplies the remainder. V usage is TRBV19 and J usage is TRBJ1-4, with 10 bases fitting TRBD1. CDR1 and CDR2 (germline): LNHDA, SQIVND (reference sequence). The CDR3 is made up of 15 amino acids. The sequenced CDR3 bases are TGTGCCAGTAGTACCGACAGGGGGCACGATTCACCA. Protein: CASSTDRGHDSP. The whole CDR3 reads CASSTDRGHDSPLFF.

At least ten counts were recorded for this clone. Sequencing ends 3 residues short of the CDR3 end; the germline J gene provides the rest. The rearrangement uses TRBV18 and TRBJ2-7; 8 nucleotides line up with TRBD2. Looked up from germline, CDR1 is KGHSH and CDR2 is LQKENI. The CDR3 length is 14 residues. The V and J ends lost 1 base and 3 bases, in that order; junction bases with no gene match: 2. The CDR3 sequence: CASSPLAGSYEQYF. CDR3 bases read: TGTGCCAGCTCACCACTAGCGGGAAGCTACGAG.

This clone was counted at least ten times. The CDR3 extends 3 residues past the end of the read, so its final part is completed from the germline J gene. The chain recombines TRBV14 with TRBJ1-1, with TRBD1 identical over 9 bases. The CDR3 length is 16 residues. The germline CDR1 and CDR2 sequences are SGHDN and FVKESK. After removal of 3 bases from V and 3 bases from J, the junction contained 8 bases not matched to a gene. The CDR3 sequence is CASSQWTGAVDTEAFF. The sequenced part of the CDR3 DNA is TGTGCCAGCAGCCAGTGGACAGGGGCGGTTGACACTGAA. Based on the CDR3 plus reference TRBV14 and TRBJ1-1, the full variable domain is EAGVTQFPSHSVIEKGQTVTLRCDPISGHDNLYWYRRVMGKEIKFLLHFVKESKQDESGMPNNRFLAERTGGTYSTLKVQPAELEDSGVYFCASSQWTGAVDTEAFFGQGTRLTVV.

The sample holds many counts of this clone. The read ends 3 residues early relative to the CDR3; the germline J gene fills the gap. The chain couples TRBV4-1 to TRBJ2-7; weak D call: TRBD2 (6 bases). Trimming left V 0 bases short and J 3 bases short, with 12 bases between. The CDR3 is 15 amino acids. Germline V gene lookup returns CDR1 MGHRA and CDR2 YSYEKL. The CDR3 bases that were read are TGCGCCAGCAGCCAAGATTGGGGGACTGACTACGAG. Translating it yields CASSQDWGTDYE. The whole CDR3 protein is CASSQDWGTDYEQYF.

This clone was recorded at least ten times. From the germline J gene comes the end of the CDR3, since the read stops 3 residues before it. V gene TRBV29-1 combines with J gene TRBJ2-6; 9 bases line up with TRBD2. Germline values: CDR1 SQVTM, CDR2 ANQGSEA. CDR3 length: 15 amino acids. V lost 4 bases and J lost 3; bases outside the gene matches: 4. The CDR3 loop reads CSVGAGGRGANVLTF. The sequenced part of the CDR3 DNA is TGCAGCGTTGGAGCGGGAGGTCGTGGGGCCAACGTC. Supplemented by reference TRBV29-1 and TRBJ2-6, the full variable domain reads SAVISQKPSRDICQRGTSLTIQCQVDSQVTMMFWYRQQPGQSLTLIATANQGSEATYESGFVIDKFPISRPNLTFSTLTVSNMSPEDSSIYLCSVGAGGRGANVLTFGAGSRLTVL.

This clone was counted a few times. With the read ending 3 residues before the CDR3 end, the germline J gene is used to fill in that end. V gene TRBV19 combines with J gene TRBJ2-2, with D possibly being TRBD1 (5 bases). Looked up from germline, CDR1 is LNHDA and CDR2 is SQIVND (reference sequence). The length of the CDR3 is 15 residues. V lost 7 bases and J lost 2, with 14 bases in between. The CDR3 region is CASTMGQGNTGELFF. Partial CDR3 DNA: TGTGCCAGTACCATGGGGCAGGGTAACACCGGGGAG.

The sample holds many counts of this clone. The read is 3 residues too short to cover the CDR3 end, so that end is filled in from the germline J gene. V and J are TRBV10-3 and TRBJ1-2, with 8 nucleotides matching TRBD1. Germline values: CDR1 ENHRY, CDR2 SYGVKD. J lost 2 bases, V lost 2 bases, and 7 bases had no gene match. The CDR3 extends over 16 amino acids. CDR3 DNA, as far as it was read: TGTGCCATCAGTGAGGCGGACAGGGCCGGGAACTATGGC. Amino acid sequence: CAISEADRAGNYG. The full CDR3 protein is CAISEADRAGNYGYTF.

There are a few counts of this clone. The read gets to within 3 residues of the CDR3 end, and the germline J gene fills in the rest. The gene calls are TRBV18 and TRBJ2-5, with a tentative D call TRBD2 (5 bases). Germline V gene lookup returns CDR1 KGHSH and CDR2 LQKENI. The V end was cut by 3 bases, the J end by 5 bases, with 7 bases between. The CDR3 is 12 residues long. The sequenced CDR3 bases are TGTGCCAGCTCACCGAGAGGGGAGACC. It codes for CASSPRGET. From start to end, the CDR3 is CASSPRGETQYF.

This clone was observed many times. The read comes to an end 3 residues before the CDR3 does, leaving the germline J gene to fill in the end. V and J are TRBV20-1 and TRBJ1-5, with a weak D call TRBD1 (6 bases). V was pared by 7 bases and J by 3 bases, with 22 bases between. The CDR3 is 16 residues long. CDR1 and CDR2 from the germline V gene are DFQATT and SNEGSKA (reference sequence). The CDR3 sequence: CSVTNQGLRFNQPQHF. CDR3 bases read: TGCAGTGTCACAAATCAGGGGTTGAGATTCAATCAGCCC.

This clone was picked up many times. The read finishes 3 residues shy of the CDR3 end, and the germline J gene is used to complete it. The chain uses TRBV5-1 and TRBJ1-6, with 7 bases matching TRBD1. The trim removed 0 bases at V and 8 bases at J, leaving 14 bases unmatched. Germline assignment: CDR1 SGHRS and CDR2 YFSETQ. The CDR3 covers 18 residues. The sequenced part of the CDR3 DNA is TGCGCCAGCAGCTTGGCCCGTCTTAAGGGACAGACCCATTCACCC. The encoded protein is CASSLARLKGQTHSP. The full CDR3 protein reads CASSLARLKGQTHSPLHF.

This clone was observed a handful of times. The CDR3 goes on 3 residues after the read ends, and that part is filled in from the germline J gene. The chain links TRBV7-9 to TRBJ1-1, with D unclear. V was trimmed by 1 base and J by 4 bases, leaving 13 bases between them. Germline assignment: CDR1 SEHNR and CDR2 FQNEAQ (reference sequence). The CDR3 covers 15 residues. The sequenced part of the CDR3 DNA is TGTGCCAGCAGCTTAGGATTCGGGGAGGGCACTGAA. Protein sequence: CASSLGFGEGTE. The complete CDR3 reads CASSLGFGEGTEAFF.

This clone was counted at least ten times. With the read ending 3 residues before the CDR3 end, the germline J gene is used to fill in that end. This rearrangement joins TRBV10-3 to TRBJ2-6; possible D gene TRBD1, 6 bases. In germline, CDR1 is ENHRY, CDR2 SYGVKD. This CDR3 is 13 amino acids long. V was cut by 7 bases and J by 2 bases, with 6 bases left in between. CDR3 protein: CAIKGAGANVLTF. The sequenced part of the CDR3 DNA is TGTGCCATCAAGGGGGCTGGGGCCAACGTC.

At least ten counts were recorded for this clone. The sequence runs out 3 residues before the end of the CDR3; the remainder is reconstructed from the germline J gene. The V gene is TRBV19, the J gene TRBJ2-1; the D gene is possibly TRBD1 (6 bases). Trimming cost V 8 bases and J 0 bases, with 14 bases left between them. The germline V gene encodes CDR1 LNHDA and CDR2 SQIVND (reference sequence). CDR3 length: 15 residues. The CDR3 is CASQKTGYSYNEQFF. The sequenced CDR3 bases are TGTGCCAGTCAAAAGACAGGCTACTCCTACAATGAG.

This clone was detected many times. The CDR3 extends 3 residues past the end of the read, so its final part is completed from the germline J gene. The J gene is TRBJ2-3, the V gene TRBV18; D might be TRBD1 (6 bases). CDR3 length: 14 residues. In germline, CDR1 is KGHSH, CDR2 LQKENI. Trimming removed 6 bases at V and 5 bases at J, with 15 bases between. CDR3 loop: CASSPPGVEDTQYF. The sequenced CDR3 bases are TGTGCCAGCTCGCCCCCAGGGGTCGAAGATACG.